Listed below are T cell receptor beta chains from one sample, sequenced in a study of blood T cell repertoires in COVID-19. Assay: immunoSEQ multiplex PCR; the TCRdb copy retains only in-frame clones and omits some. Among about 42,000 clones listed, approximately 90% were seen once. Source material: peripheral blood. These receptor sequences come from a man in his forties or fifties with active COVID-19. Each CDR3 is given with its conserved first and last residue. D genes are given only for firm matches. Only some rows state a clone size, as once, few, many or a class for expanded clones.

CDR3 protein: CASSLAKWGGEEQFF
CDR3 DNA: TGTGCCAGCAGCTTAGCTAAGTGGGGGGGCGAGGAGCAGTTCTTC
V gene: TRBV11-1
D gene: NA
J gene: TRBJ2-1
CDR3 length: 15
clone size: NA

CDR3 protein: CASSTQGSGANVLTF
CDR3 DNA: TGTGCCAGTAGTACGCAGGGGTCTGGGGCCAACGTCCTGACTTTC
V gene: TRBV19
D gene: NA
J gene: TRBJ2-6
CDR3 length: 15
clone size: once

CDR3 protein: CASSSDSPNQPQHF
CDR3 DNA: TGTGCCAGCAGTAGCGACAGCCCAAATCAGCCCCAGCATTTT
V gene: TRBV27
D gene: NA
J gene: TRBJ1-5
CDR3 length: 14
clone size: medium-sized

CDR3 protein: CASRGTSGRASYEQYF
CDR3 DNA: TGTGCCAGCAGAGGGACTAGCGGGAGGGCTTCCTACGAGCAGTACTTC
V gene: TRBV28
D gene: TRBD2
J gene: TRBJ2-7
CDR3 length: 16
clone size: NA

CDR3 protein: CAWSVWSTSGADNEQFF
CDR3 DNA: TGTGCCTGGAGTGTTTGGTCTACCAGCGGCGCCGACAATGAGCAGTTCTTC
V gene: TRBV30
D gene: NA
J gene: TRBJ2-1
CDR3 length: 17
clone size: NA

CDR3 protein: CASSLLAAGQPQHF
CDR3 DNA: TGTGCCAGCAGTTTATTGGCCGCAGGTCAGCCCCAGCATTTT
V gene: TRBV28
D gene: NA
J gene: TRBJ1-5
CDR3 length: 14
clone size: NA

CDR3 protein: CASSGRAAGADTQYF
CDR3 DNA: TGTGCCAGCAGTGGCAGGGCGGCCGGCGCAGATACGCAGTATTTT
V gene: TRBV27
D gene: NA
J gene: TRBJ2-3
CDR3 length: 15
clone size: NA

CDR3 protein: CASSMVGTGTAQPQHF
CDR3 DNA: TGTGCCAGTAGTATGGTCGGGACAGGGACGGCTCAGCCCCAGCATTTT
V gene: TRBV19
D gene: TRBD1
J gene: TRBJ1-5
CDR3 length: 16
clone size: NA

CDR3 protein: CASRQGGVNTEAFF
CDR3 DNA: TGCGCCAGCAGGCAGGGGGGAGTGAACACTGAAGCTTTCTTT
V gene: TRBV5-1
D gene: TRBD1
J gene: TRBJ1-1
CDR3 length: 14
clone size: NA

CDR3 protein: CSSSGTLTDTQYF
CDR3 DNA: TGCAGCTCTTCCGGGACACTCACAGATACGCAGTATTTT
V gene: TRBV29-1
D gene: NA
J gene: TRBJ2-3
CDR3 length: 13
clone size: NA

CDR3 protein: CASSFSGGKDTQYF
CDR3 DNA: TGTGCCAGCAGCTTCAGCGGGGGGAAGGATACGCAGTATTTT
V gene: TRBV5-4
D gene: TRBD2
J gene: TRBJ2-3
CDR3 length: 14
clone size: NA

CDR3 protein: CASSRQGAKGYTF
CDR3 DNA: TGTGCCAGCAGTCGCCAGGGGGCGAAAGGCTACACCTTC
V gene: TRBV28
D gene: TRBD1
J gene: TRBJ1-2
CDR3 length: 13
clone size: NA

CDR3 protein: CASSERGYSGANVLTF
CDR3 DNA: TGTGCCAGCAGCGAAAGGGGGTACTCTGGGGCCAACGTCCTGACTTTC
V gene: TRBV7-8
D gene: NA
J gene: TRBJ2-6
CDR3 length: 16
clone size: once

CDR3 protein: CASTPGTSDRGQYF
CDR3 DNA: TGTGCCAGCACCCCGGGGACTAGCGATAGGGGCCAGTACTTC
V gene: TRBV6-5
D gene: TRBD2
J gene: TRBJ2-5
CDR3 length: 14
clone size: NA

CDR3 protein: CASSPLAGTSTDTQYF
CDR3 DNA: TGTGCCAGCAGCCCTTTAGCGGGAACCAGCACAGATACGCAGTATTTT
V gene: TRBV9
D gene: TRBD2
J gene: TRBJ2-3
CDR3 length: 16
clone size: NA

CDR3 protein: CASSQETRLAIDEQFF
CDR3 DNA: TGTGCCAGCAGCCAAGAAACTCGACTAGCAATTGATGAGCAGTTCTTC
V gene: TRBV3-1/TRBV3-2
D gene: TRBD2
J gene: TRBJ2-1
CDR3 length: 16
clone size: NA

CDR3 protein: CASSPERTVPEAFF
CDR3 DNA: TGTGCCAGCAGTCCCGAAAGGACAGTTCCTGAAGCTTTCTTT
V gene: TRBV6-5
D gene: NA
J gene: TRBJ1-1
CDR3 length: 14
clone size: NA

CDR3 protein: CAWNWGGPEQYF
CDR3 DNA: TGTGCCTGGAATTGGGGAGGGCCCGAGCAGTACTTC
V gene: TRBV30
D gene: TRBD2
J gene: TRBJ2-7
CDR3 length: 12
clone size: once

CDR3 protein: CASTDRENTEAFF
CDR3 DNA: TGTGCCAGTACCGACAGGGAGAACACTGAAGCTTTCTTT
V gene: TRBV2
D gene: TRBD1
J gene: TRBJ1-1
CDR3 length: 13
clone size: NA

CDR3 protein: CASSFSGGVSEQFF
CDR3 DNA: TGTGCCAGCAGTTTCAGTGGAGGAGTGAGTGAGCAGTTCTTC
V gene: TRBV28
D gene: NA
J gene: TRBJ2-1
CDR3 length: 14
clone size: NA

CDR3 protein: CASSQLLSSRETQYF
CDR3 DNA: TGCGCCAGCAGCCAACTCCTTTCTAGCCGGGAGACCCAGTACTTC
V gene: TRBV4-1
D gene: NA
J gene: TRBJ2-5
CDR3 length: 15
clone size: few

CDR3 protein: CASSLDGQGGSTDTQYF
CDR3 DNA: TGTGCCAGCAGCTTAGACGGACAGGGGGGAAGCACAGATACGCAGTATTTT
V gene: TRBV7-2
D gene: TRBD1
J gene: TRBJ2-3
CDR3 length: 17
clone size: NA

CDR3 protein: CASSFLADRGSLYF
CDR3 DNA: TGTGCCAGCAGTTTTTTAGCCGACAGGGGTAGTTTGTATTTT
V gene: TRBV28
D gene: TRBD1
J gene: TRBJ2-3
CDR3 length: 14
clone size: NA

CDR3 protein: CASSGGLADTDTQYF
CDR3 DNA: TGTGCCAGCAGCGGAGGACTAGCGGACACAGATACGCAGTATTTT
V gene: TRBV5-5
D gene: TRBD2
J gene: TRBJ2-3
CDR3 length: 15
clone size: NA

CDR3 protein: CASSPGGAGEKLFF
CDR3 DNA: TGTGCCAGCAGCCCAGGGGGCGCGGGTGAAAAACTGTTTTTT
V gene: TRBV7-9
D gene: TRBD1
J gene: TRBJ1-4
CDR3 length: 14
clone size: NA

CDR3 protein: CASSLEGGTGSKNIQYF
CDR3 DNA: TGCGCCAGCAGCTTGGAAGGAGGCACAGGGTCAAAAAACATTCAGTACTTC
V gene: TRBV5-1
D gene: NA
J gene: TRBJ2-4
CDR3 length: 17
clone size: NA

CDR3 protein: CATFPWDRDSYEQYF
CDR3 DNA: TGTGCCACCTTCCCTTGGGACAGGGACTCCTACGAGCAGTACTTC
V gene: TRBV24-1
D gene: TRBD1
J gene: TRBJ2-7
CDR3 length: 15
clone size: once

CDR3 protein: CASSQSATLSYNEQFF
CDR3 DNA: TGTGCCAGCAGTCAGTCTGCGACACTGTCCTACAATGAGCAGTTCTTC
V gene: TRBV27
D gene: NA
J gene: TRBJ2-1
CDR3 length: 16
clone size: NA

CDR3 protein: CASSEFSGRPYEQYF
CDR3 DNA: TGTGCCAGCAGTGAGTTTAGCGGGAGGCCCTACGAGCAGTACTTC
V gene: TRBV6-1
D gene: TRBD2
J gene: TRBJ2-7
CDR3 length: 15
clone size: NA

CDR3 protein: CASSPLSSGSEGTQYF
CDR3 DNA: TGTGCCAGCTCACCACTCTCTAGCGGGAGTGAGGGTACGCAGTATTTT
V gene: TRBV18
D gene: TRBD2
J gene: TRBJ2-3
CDR3 length: 16
clone size: NA

CDR3 protein: CASSLRTGDNQPQHF
CDR3 DNA: TGCGCCAGCAGCTTGAGGACAGGGGACAATCAGCCCCAGCATTTT
V gene: TRBV5-1
D gene: TRBD1
J gene: TRBJ1-5
CDR3 length: 15
clone size: NA

CDR3 protein: CASSQGINYGYTF
CDR3 DNA: TGTGCCAGTAGCCAGGGGATTAACTATGGCTACACCTTC
V gene: TRBV19
D gene: NA
J gene: TRBJ1-2
CDR3 length: 13
clone size: NA

CDR3 protein: CASSRTSGRGSYNEQFF
CDR3 DNA: TGTGCCAGCAGCCGGACTAGCGGGAGAGGGTCCTACAATGAGCAGTTCTTC
V gene: TRBV28
D gene: TRBD2
J gene: TRBJ2-1
CDR3 length: 17
clone size: NA

CDR3 protein: CAWSVGGRASEQPQHF
CDR3 DNA: TGTGCCTGGAGTGTGGGGGGAAGGGCTTCGGAACAGCCCCAGCATTTT
V gene: TRBV30
D gene: NA
J gene: TRBJ1-5
CDR3 length: 16
clone size: NA

CDR3 protein: CSASLGQGGKDEQFF
CDR3 DNA: TGCAGTGCTAGTTTGGGACAGGGGGGGAAGGATGAGCAGTTCTTC
V gene: TRBV20-1
D gene: TRBD1
J gene: TRBJ2-1
CDR3 length: 15
clone size: once

CDR3 protein: CASSSARDSTYEQYF
CDR3 DNA: TGTGCCAGCAGCTCGGCCCGTGACTCAACCTACGAGCAGTACTTC
V gene: TRBV5-4
D gene: NA
J gene: TRBJ2-7
CDR3 length: 15
clone size: NA

CDR3 protein: CASSQDPRGGGKDTQYF
CDR3 DNA: TGTGCCAGCAGCCAAGATCCGCGGGGAGGTGGAAAAGATACGCAGTATTTT
V gene: TRBV4-2
D gene: NA
J gene: TRBJ2-3
CDR3 length: 17
clone size: NA

CDR3 protein: CASSYSSGNYGYTF
CDR3 DNA: TGTGCCAGCAGTTACTCGTCCGGGAACTATGGCTACACCTTC
V gene: TRBV6-5
D gene: NA
J gene: TRBJ1-2
CDR3 length: 14
clone size: NA

CDR3 protein: CSVSKDRGNYGYTF
CDR3 DNA: TGCAGCGTATCTAAGGACAGGGGAAACTATGGCTACACCTTC
V gene: TRBV29-1
D gene: TRBD1
J gene: TRBJ1-2
CDR3 length: 14
clone size: once

CDR3 protein: CASSLTSGQTGHNEQFF
CDR3 DNA: TGTGCCAGCAGCTTAACTTCAGGACAAACGGGCCACAATGAGCAGTTCTTC
V gene: TRBV7-3
D gene: NA
J gene: TRBJ2-1
CDR3 length: 17
clone size: once

CDR3 protein: CASSLAMGLVTQETQYF
CDR3 DNA: TGCGCCAGCAGCTTGGCCATGGGGCTAGTTACACAAGAGACCCAGTACTTC
V gene: TRBV5-1
D gene: NA
J gene: TRBJ2-5
CDR3 length: 17
clone size: NA

CDR3 protein: CASSAYRPGRNTEAFF
CDR3 DNA: TGTGCCAGCAGCGCGTACCGCCCAGGAAGGAACACTGAAGCTTTCTTT
V gene: TRBV9
D gene: NA
J gene: TRBJ1-1
CDR3 length: 16
clone size: NA

CDR3 protein: CASSMGRGGYNEQFF
CDR3 DNA: TGTGCCAGTAGTATGGGTCGAGGCGGATACAATGAGCAGTTCTTC
V gene: TRBV19
D gene: NA
J gene: TRBJ2-1
CDR3 length: 15
clone size: NA

CDR3 protein: CATAPGTSGFNEQFF
CDR3 DNA: TGTGCCACGGCTCCCGGGACTAGCGGCTTCAATGAGCAGTTCTTC
V gene: TRBV10-3
D gene: TRBD2
J gene: TRBJ2-1
CDR3 length: 15
clone size: once

CDR3 protein: CASSLLTFFSGGEQFF
CDR3 DNA: TGTGCCAGCAGCCTACTCACCTTTTTTTCGGGTGGTGAGCAGTTCTTC
V gene: TRBV7-2
D gene: NA
J gene: TRBJ2-1
CDR3 length: 16
clone size: NA

CDR3 protein: CASSLGGLDSPLHF
CDR3 DNA: TGTGCCAGCAGCTTGGGGGGTCTGGACTCACCCCTCCACTTT
V gene: TRBV7-9
D gene: NA
J gene: TRBJ1-6
CDR3 length: 14
clone size: NA

CDR3 protein: CASSEPLDTKHNEQFF
CDR3 DNA: TGCGCCAGCAGTGAGCCGCTGGACACGAAGCACAATGAGCAGTTCTTC
V gene: TRBV10-1
D gene: NA
J gene: TRBJ2-1
CDR3 length: 16
clone size: few

CDR3 protein: CASSYGRVETQYF
CDR3 DNA: TGTGCCAGCAGTTACGGGCGGGTAGAGACCCAGTACTTC
V gene: TRBV12-3/TRBV12-4
D gene: NA
J gene: TRBJ2-5
CDR3 length: 13
clone size: NA

CDR3 protein: CASSSDRASYGYTF
CDR3 DNA: TGTGCCAGCAGCTCTGACAGGGCCTCCTATGGCTACACCTTC
V gene: TRBV7-9
D gene: TRBD1
J gene: TRBJ1-2
CDR3 length: 14
clone size: NA